Presented here are 27 T cell receptor beta chains from one specimen sequenced in a study of cytomegalovirus exposure and HLA in healthy donors. The assay was immunoSEQ multiplex PCR, and TCRdb's table has in-frame clones only and misses some. The sample carries roughly 150,000 clones, 70% to 90% recorded once. The sequencing sample was made of PBMCs. These receptor sequences come from a man between 18 and 29 years old in good health and CMV-seronegative.

This chain connects TRBV6-6 to TRBJ2-3; a possible D gene is TRBD1 (7 bases). This CDR3 has 16 residues. Per the germline V gene, CDR1 is MNHNY and CDR2 is SVGAGI (reference sequence). V gave up 7 bases and J gave up 0 bases, with 17 bases separating them. Here the CDR3 reads CASTKLQGTSTDTQYF. The CDR3 nucleotides read TGTGCCAGCACCAAATTACAGGGGACTAGCACAGATACGCAGTATTTT.

For the CDR3, the DNA is TGCGCCAGCAGTGATCCGCAGGGGACGTCCTACGAGCAGTACGTC. Encoded protein: CASSDPQGTSYEQYV. The chain uses TRBV10-2 and TRBJ2-7; maybe TRBD1 (6 bases). Germline V CDR1 and CDR2: WSHSY, SAAADI. The CDR3 extends over 15 amino acids. With 3 bases removed from V and 1 base from J, the gap between germline ends came to 13 bases.

The chain is built from TRBV6-5 and TRBJ1-5, with 12 bases identical to TRBD1. The J segment lost 6 bases and the V segment lost 4 bases, leaving 4 bases of the junction unmatched. In germline, CDR1 is MNHEY, CDR2 SVGAGI. The CDR3 runs to 15 residues. CDR3 sequence (DNA): TGTGCCAGCAGTTCTCTGGGACAGGGGGCTCAGCCCCAGCATTTT. Translating it yields CASSSLGQGAQPQHF.

This clone was counted once. Here the CDR3 reads CASKSSAYEQYF. The DNA for the CDR3 is TGTGCCAGCAAATCTAGCGCCTACGAGCAGTACTTC. This sequence joins TRBV28 and TRBJ2-7; weak D call: TRBD2 (6 bases). CDR1 and CDR2 (germline): MDHEN, SYDVKM. Trimming took 7 bases from V and 2 from J, leaving 9 bases between them. The CDR3 is made up of 12 amino acids.

The chain uses TRBV4-2 and TRBJ2-3; TRBD2 matches at 13 bases. The V gene end was trimmed by 2 bases and the J gene end by 2 bases; junction bases not matched to a gene: 7. The CDR3 is 18 residues long. Germline CDR1 LGHNA, CDR2 YNFKEQ. The CDR3 protein is CASSQPPGLAGYTDTQYF. In DNA form, the CDR3 reads TGTGCCAGCAGCCAACCGCCGGGACTAGCGGGGTACACAGATACGCAGTATTTT.

The chain employs TRBV5-1 and TRBJ1-6; 7 positions agree with TRBD1. Trimming at V came to 2 bases and at J to 6 bases, leaving 2 bases not matched to a gene. This CDR3 spans 14 amino acids. In germline, CDR1 is SGHRS, CDR2 YFSETQ. CDR3: CASSFRDSNSPLHF. CDR3 nucleotides: TGCGCCAGCAGCTTCCGGGACAGTAATTCACCCCTCCACTTT.

The J gene is TRBJ2-5, the V gene TRBV29-1; a possible D gene is TRBD1 (5 bases). This CDR3 has 12 amino acids. Between the trimmed V and J ends, which lost 5 bases and 5 bases, there was a span of 12 bases. Per germline, CDR1 SQVTM and CDR2 ANQGSEA. CDR3 in DNA: TGCAGCGTTCCAGGGATAGGGGAGACCCAGTACTTC. This sequence encodes CSVPGIGETQYF.

The J gene is TRBJ1-2, the V gene TRBV20-1; D unclear. The CDR3 is 10 residues long. Germline CDR1 DFQATT, CDR2 SNEGSKA (reference sequence). V lost 0 bases and J lost 8, with 4 bases in between. The CDR3 region is CSAREEGYTF. In DNA form, the CDR3 reads TGCAGTGCTAGAGAAGAGGGCTACACCTTC.

This chain joins TRBV29-1 and TRBJ2-2, with a possible D match to TRBD1 (7 bases). The germline gives CDR1 SQVTM, CDR2 ANQGSEA. CDR3 length equals 14 residues. V lost 7 bases to trimming and J lost 0 bases, with 12 bases between them. The CDR3 DNA reads TGCAGCGGGGGGGACAGAACGAACACCGGGGAGCTGTTTTTT. This translates into CSGGDRTNTGELFF.

The chain has TRBV11-2 and TRBJ2-3; tentatively, D is TRBD2 (6 bases). Germline values: CDR1 SGHAT, CDR2 FQNNGV. CDR3 length equals 14 residues. V lost 0 bases to trimming and J lost 9 bases, with 13 bases between them. CDR3 sequence (DNA): TGTGCCAGCAGCTTAGATCTACGGGAGAGGACGCAGTATTTT. Protein product: CASSLDLRERTQYF.

This clone was recorded only once. The CDR3 protein is CASSLQDRGQLYF. The CDR3, as DNA: TGTGCCAGCAGCCTACAGGACAGGGGCCAACTGTACTTC. V is TRBV7-8 and J is TRBJ2-7, with 9 bases lining up with TRBD1. Germline V lookup: CDR1 SGHVS, CDR2 FQNEAQ. The length of the CDR3 is 13 residues. The J segment lost 12 bases and the V segment lost 5 bases, leaving 11 bases of the junction unmatched.

The J gene is TRBJ1-5, the V gene TRBV19; D is unclear. The germline V and J ends were trimmed by 1 base and 0 bases, with 7 bases remaining between them. The germline gives CDR1 LNHDA, CDR2 SQIVND (reference sequence). This CDR3 is built from 15 residues. The CDR3: CASSIASYSNQPQHF. DNA of the CDR3: TGTGCCAGTAGTATAGCGTCTTATAGCAATCAGCCCCAGCATTTT. Complete variable domain (other parts from reference TRBV19 and TRBJ1-5): DGGITQSPKYLFRKEGQNVTLSCEQNLNHDAMYWYRQDPGQGLRLIYYSQIVNDFQKGDIAEGYSVSREKKESFPLTVTSAQKNPTAFYLCASSIASYSNQPQHFGDGTRLSIL.

The genes are TRBV19 and TRBJ1-5, with TRBD1 matching 8 bases. With V trimmed by 1 base and J by 3 bases, 5 bases remained unmatched. The germline V gene has CDR1 LNHDA and CDR2 SQIVND (reference sequence). This CDR3 spans 16 amino acids. In DNA, the CDR3 is TGTGCCAGTAGTATAGGTGACAGGGGAGTCAATCAGCCCCAGCATTTT. This codes for CASSIGDRGVNQPQHF.

This sequence joins TRBV18 and TRBJ1-2, with TRBD1 identical over 9 bases. Germline V gene sequence: CDR1 KGHSH, CDR2 LQKENI. The CDR3 runs to 15 residues. After removal of 2 bases from V and 8 bases from J, the junction contained 9 bases not matched to a gene. CDR3 coding DNA: TGTGCCAGCTCACCAAAGGGACAGGGATTAGGAGGCTACACCTTC. As protein: CASSPKGQGLGGYTF. Based on the CDR3 plus reference TRBV18 and TRBJ1-2, the full variable domain is NAGVMQNPRHLVRRRGQEARLRCSPMKGHSHVYWYRQLPEEGLKFMVYLQKENIIDESGMPKERFSAEFPKEGPSILRIQQVVRGDSAAYFCASSPKGQGLGGYTFGSGTRLTVV.

V is TRBV7-9 and J is TRBJ2-7; 9 bases line up with TRBD1. V shed 2 bases, J shed 3 bases, and the junction held 5 bases outside the gene matches. The CDR3 consists of 15 residues. From germline, CDR1 is SEHNR and CDR2 FQNEAQ (reference sequence). CDR3 nucleotides: TGTGCCAGCAGCTTAACTGGGACAGGGCACTACGAGCAGTACTTC. It yields the protein CASSLTGTGHYEQYF. The whole variable domain, filled in from reference TRBV7-9 and TRBJ2-7, reads DTGVSQNPRHKITKRGQNVTFRCDPISEHNRLYWYRQTLGQGPEFLTYFQNEAQLEKSRLLSDRFSAERPKGSFSTLEIQRTEQGDSAMYLCASSLTGTGHYEQYFGPGTRLTVT.

This sequence joins TRBV4-1 and TRBJ1-2, with no clear D. Germline CDR1 and CDR2: MGHRA and YSYEKL. The ends were cut back, 0 bases at V and 4 bases at J, with 12 bases in the middle. The CDR3 is 15 amino acids. The CDR3 region has the DNA TGCGCCAGCAGCCAAGAATTGAGACGGAGCTATGGCTACACCTTC. It specifies CASSQELRRSYGYTF.

The rearrangement links TRBV4-3 to TRBJ2-7, with D tentatively TRBD1 (7 bases). The CDR3 is made up of 17 amino acids. The V gene lost 0 bases and the J gene lost 6 bases, with 21 bases spanning the gap. Germline V gene sequence: CDR1 LGHNA, CDR2 YSLEER. CDR3 sequence reads: CASSQDRVGQGGIEQYF. As DNA, the CDR3 is TGCGCCAGCAGCCAAGATCGGGTCGGGCAGGGGGGAATCGAGCAGTACTTC.

The chain links TRBV7-2 to TRBJ2-3, with 12 positions matching TRBD2. Germline V gene lookup returns CDR1 SGHTA and CDR2 FQGNSA. The CDR3 has 16 amino acids. V gave up 7 bases and J gave up 4 bases; unmatched junction bases: 9. For the CDR3, the DNA is TGTGCCAGCACCTCCCGACTAGCGGGAGACGCAGATACGCAGTATTTT. Its translation: CASTSRLAGDADTQYF.

The chain couples TRBV4-2 to TRBJ1-5, with D hard to call. The germline V gene has CDR1 LGHNA and CDR2 YNFKEQ. The CDR3 totals 15 residues. The V gene lost 1 base and the J gene lost 2 bases, with 9 bases spanning the gap. The CDR3 sequence is CASSQVSEGNQPQHF. The CDR3 region has the DNA TGTGCCAGCAGCCAAGTTAGTGAGGGCAATCAGCCCCAGCATTTT.

The chain couples TRBV6-1 to TRBJ1-2; no reliable D call. The CDR3 spans 14 residues. V dropped 4 bases and J dropped 7 bases, with 16 bases sitting between them. Germline V gene sequence: CDR1 MNHNS, CDR2 SASEGT. For the CDR3, the DNA is TGTGCCAGCAGTGGGGCGGGGTCGGGTGCTGGCTACACCTTC. Its translation is CASSGAGSGAGYTF.

The chain links TRBV6-6 to TRBJ2-2, with 9 bases aligning to TRBD1. Per germline, CDR1 MNHNY and CDR2 SVGAGI (reference sequence). The CDR3 runs to 14 residues. The junction had 5 bases not matched to a gene; V was cut back by 6 bases and J by 6 bases. CDR3 sequence (DNA): TGTGCCAGCAGAACACAGGGGGCGGCCGGGGAGCTGTTTTTT. It specifies CASRTQGAAGELFF.

The chain uses TRBV28 and TRBJ2-2, with D uncertain. Germline V gene data show CDR1 as MDHEN and CDR2 as SYDVKM. The CDR3 is 16 residues long. The V end was cut by 5 bases, the J end by 1 base, with 14 bases between. The CDR3 protein is CASSPHNPLNTGELFF. For the CDR3, the DNA is TGTGCCAGCAGTCCACACAATCCCCTGAACACCGGGGAGCTGTTTTTT. The variable domain in full, completed from reference TRBV28 and TRBJ2-2, reads DVKVTQSSRYLVKRTGEKVFLECVQDMDHENMFWYRQDPGLGLRLIYFSYDVKMKEKGDIPEGYSVSREKKERFSLILESASTNQTSMYLCASSPHNPLNTGELFFGEGSRLTVL.

The V gene is TRBV5-1, the J gene TRBJ2-3, with 9 bases fitting TRBD1. J was trimmed by 2 bases and V by 2 bases; bases with no gene match: 9. Per germline, CDR1 SGHRS and CDR2 YFSETQ. The CDR3 runs 17 residues. The CDR3 sequence is CASSFSGTGFYTDTQYF. The CDR3 nucleotides are TGCGCCAGCAGCTTTTCCGGGACAGGGTTTTACACAGATACGCAGTATTTT.

This clone was counted a single time. The DNA for the CDR3 is TGTGCCAGCAGTTACGGGACAGACCACCAAAAACTGTTTTTT. It yields the protein CASSYGTDHQKLFF. The chain has TRBV6-6 and TRBJ1-4; 7 bases are a match to TRBD1. Looked up from germline, CDR1 is MNHNY and CDR2 is SVGAGI (reference sequence). V lost 2 bases to trimming and J lost 9 bases; unmatched junction nucleotides: 6. CDR3 length: 14 residues.

The chain links TRBV9 to TRBJ2-4, with 8 bases that match TRBD1. Trimming took 4 bases from V and 0 from J; bases not matched to a gene: 9. The CDR3 consists of 17 residues. The germline V gene has CDR1 SGDLS and CDR2 YYNGEE. CDR3 DNA: TGTGCCAGCAGCTTCGGACAGGGTCAAATAGCCAAAAACATTCAGTACTTC. Its translation: CASSFGQGQIAKNIQYF.

The chain carries TRBV11-2 and TRBJ2-7, with 8 nucleotides matching TRBD1. The CDR3 runs to 15 residues. Germline loops: CDR1 SGHAT, CDR2 FQNNGV. Trimming at V came to 4 bases and at J to 3 bases, leaving 8 bases not matched to a gene. CDR3 nucleotide sequence: TGTGCCAGCAGCTCCTCCACCGGACAGGGCTACGAGCAGTACTTC. Residues: CASSSSTGQGYEQYF.

The chain links TRBV6-5 to TRBJ2-7, with D tentatively TRBD2 (6 bases). The V gene's germline CDR1 is MNHEY and CDR2 SVGAGI. The CDR3 loop spans 14 amino acids. Trimming stripped 6 bases from V and 5 bases from J, with 17 bases between. The CDR3 region has the DNA TGTGCCAGCAGCCCGGGGCTTAGCGGAGACGAGCAGTACTTC. This sequence encodes CASSPGLSGDEQYF.